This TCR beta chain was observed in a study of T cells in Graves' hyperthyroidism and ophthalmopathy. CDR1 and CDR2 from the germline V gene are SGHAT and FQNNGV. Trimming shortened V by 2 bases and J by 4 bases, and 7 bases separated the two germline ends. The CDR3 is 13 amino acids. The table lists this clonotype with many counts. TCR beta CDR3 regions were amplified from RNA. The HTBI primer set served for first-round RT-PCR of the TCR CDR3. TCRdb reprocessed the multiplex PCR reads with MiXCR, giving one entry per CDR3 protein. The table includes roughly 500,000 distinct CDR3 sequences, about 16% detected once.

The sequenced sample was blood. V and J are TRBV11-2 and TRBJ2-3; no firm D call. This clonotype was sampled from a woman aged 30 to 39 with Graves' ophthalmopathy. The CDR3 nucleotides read TGTGCCAGCAGCTTAAGTATTGCAGATACGCAGTATTTT. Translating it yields CASSLSIADTQYF.